This T cell receptor beta chain was identified during a study of CD8 T cells in Susac syndrome. Study context: Patients with Susac syndrome were, at the time of blood collection, therapy-naive, maintained on corticosteroids, or maintained on intravenous immunoglobulin alone.

This CDR3 is built from 14 residues. The trim removed 6 bases at V and 4 bases at J, leaving 4 bases unmatched. Germline V gene data show CDR1 as LNHNV and CDR2 as YYDKDF (reference sequence). RNA amounts of about 0.45 to 1 ug underwent reverse transcription with random hexamers. TCRdb analysed the immunoSEQ multiplex PCR reads with MiXCR anew, one entry per CDR3 protein. Seen here are around 230,000 distinct CDR3 sequences, approximately 95% observed once, and the top ten hold approximately 0.1%. The sequenced sample consisted of CD4+ T cells from PBMCs. This sequence was found in a human donor with Susac syndrome. This chain joins TRBV15 and TRBJ2-7; 12 bases are shared with TRBD2. The CDR3 region is CATRRTSGRYEQYF. The CDR3 DNA reads as TGTGCCACCAGGCGTACTAGCGGGAGGTACGAGCAGTACTTC. The variable domain in full, completed from reference TRBV15 and TRBJ2-7, reads DAMVIQNPRYQVTQFGKPVTLSCSQTLNHNVMYWYQQKSSQAPKLLFHYYDKDFNNEADTPDNFQSRRPNTSFCFLDIRSPGLGDTAMYLCATRRTSGRYEQYFGPGTRLTVT.